This T cell receptor beta chain is drawn from a study of CD8 T cells in ankylosing spondylitis. TCRdb independently ran MiXCR on the 5' RACE reads; one entry per CDR3 protein. The table includes approximately 200,000 distinct CDR3 sequences, roughly 12% detected once. This CDR3 has 15 residues. This TCR came from a male donor with ankylosing spondylitis or in good health (not recorded which). The chain carries TRBV21-1 and TRBJ1-4; the D segment call TRBD1 is taken from the table without a DNA check. TRBV21-1 is designated a pseudogene. The sample taken for sequencing was blood, either unsorted or a sorted T cell fraction (not recorded which). The CDR3 sequence is CASSSGDSINEKLFF. The CDR3 nucleotides read TGTGCCAGCAGCAGCGGGGACAGCATTAATGAAAAACTGTTTTTT.